What follows is one T cell receptor (beta chain) and its context. Trimming took 1 base from V and 7 from J, leaving 7 bases between them. CDR1 and CDR2 from the germline V gene are LGHNA and YSLEER. The CDR3 is made up of 12 amino acids. The data were taken from a study of blood T cell repertoires in COVID-19. Study overall: Material from acute and convalescent COVID-19 was sourced from the United States, Italy and Spain. T cells, B-cell-depleted T cells, or PBMCs supplied cDNA or gDNA.

Authors' processing steps: Amplification of reference gene primers was used by the study to estimate nucleated cell counts. Method: immunoSEQ multiplex PCR; TCRdb's copy keeps in-frame clones and lacks some. That table supplies the V and J calls and clone size; D and trimming were determined from the DNA. The sample lists 340,000 or so clones, around 90% occurring once. The source is a man in his fifties with active or convalescent COVID-19. The chain recombines TRBV4-3 with TRBJ1-1; D call uncertain. The sample was peripheral blood. The CDR3 DNA sequence: TGCGCCAGCAGCCAAGGCGGGATTGAAGCTTTCTTT. It codes for CASSQGGIEAFF.